This TCR beta chain was retrieved from a study of T cell responses to AZD1222 COVID-19 vaccine. Broader study findings: Vaccine-associated CD4 TCRs ranged over spike, dominating at 160-218 and 743-854. In the spike-specific TCR repertoire, nearly half reportedly target unmutated variant regions. Spike-specific TCR breadth and depth were elevated following two AZD1222 doses.

To note about this clone: What it binds is not known.

Trimming pared 6 bases from V and 1 base from J, leaving 7 bases between. Germline V gene sequence: CDR1 SGHTA, CDR2 FQGNSA. This CDR3 contains 12 residues. The assay was immunoSEQ multiplex PCR, and TCRdb's table has in-frame clones only and misses some. The table has over 120,000 clones, about 93% seen once. This clonotype was sampled from an adult in good health. The sample here was peripheral blood, taken on day 0 of AZD1222 vaccination. The chain carries TRBV7-2 and TRBJ2-7; D is unclear. Here the CDR3 DNA reads TGTGCCAGCAGAGACACTTCCTACGAGCAGTACTTC. It translates to CASRDTSYEQYF.